Following are 10 T cell receptor beta chains from one sample sequenced in a study of blood T cell repertoires in COVID-19. Method: immunoSEQ multiplex PCR; TCRdb's copy keeps in-frame clones and lacks some. The sample includes about 150,000 clones, approximately 86% of them seen just once. Sequencing was carried out using peripheral blood. The origin of the receptors is a man between 65 and 80 years old with acute or convalescent COVID-19.

The gene calls are TRBV5-1 and TRBJ2-7, with 7 bases lining up with TRBD1. The CDR3 length is 15 residues. Germline values: CDR1 SGHRS, CDR2 YFSETQ. J was trimmed by 4 bases and V by 2 bases; bases with no gene match: 9. The CDR3 DNA reads TGCGCCAGCAGCTTCCTGACAGGGAATGCTTACGAGCAGTACTTC. Its translation is CASSFLTGNAYEQYF.

The sample holds a few counts of this clone. The chain links TRBV7-9 to TRBJ2-2; 9 bases match TRBD1. After removal of 0 bases from V and 5 bases from J, the junction contained 7 bases not matched to a gene. There are 17 residues in the CDR3. In germline, CDR1 is SEHNR, CDR2 FQNEAQ (reference sequence). CDR3 nucleotide sequence: TGTGCCAGCAGCTTAGCCTTACAGGGGGCGTGGACCGGGGAGCTGTTTTTT. Residues: CASSLALQGAWTGELFF.

The chain has TRBV7-2 and TRBJ2-3; TRBD2 aligns across 15 bases. The CDR3 is 16 amino acids. The germline V gene encodes CDR1 SGHTA and CDR2 FQGNSA. Trimming cost V 5 bases and J 4 bases; bases outside gene matches: 4. CDR3 sequence (DNA): TGTGCCAGCAGCCCGGGACTAGCGGGAGGTTCAGATACGCAGTATTTT. Translation gives CASSPGLAGGSDTQYF.

The genes are TRBV5-4 and TRBJ2-3, with 8 positions matching TRBD2. The CDR3 sequence is 15 residues long. Trimming cost V 4 bases and J 0 bases; bases outside gene matches: 4. Per the germline V gene, CDR1 is SGHNT and CDR2 is YYREEE (reference sequence). The CDR3: CASSLAGGSTDTQYF. In DNA, the CDR3 is TGTGCCAGCAGCCTTGCGGGAGGAAGCACAGATACGCAGTATTTT.

The chain recombines TRBV30 with TRBJ2-3; possible D gene TRBD1, 6 bases. The CDR3 is 14 residues long. Per the germline V gene, CDR1 is GTSNPN and CDR2 is SVGIG (reference sequence). V was shortened by 2 bases and J by 4 bases, with 13 bases between the two germline ends. The CDR3 is CAWSLGARSDTQYF. The CDR3 nucleotides are TGTGCCTGGAGTCTGGGGGCGAGGTCAGATACGCAGTATTTT.

V gene TRBV7-8 combines with J gene TRBJ2-1; possible D gene TRBD2, 5 bases. The CDR3 spans 13 residues. The ends were cut back, 5 bases at V and 10 bases at J, with 15 bases in the middle. CDR1 is SGHVS, CDR2 FQNEAQ, per germline. CDR3 loop: CASSADSSWEQFF. The CDR3 nucleotides are TGTGCCAGCAGCGCGGACTCGAGCTGGGAGCAGTTCTTC.

The genes are TRBV6-6 and TRBJ2-7, with 7 bases fitting TRBD1. This CDR3 region has 12 residues. CDR1 is MNHNY, CDR2 SVGAGI, per germline (reference sequence). The J segment lost 12 bases and the V segment lost 7 bases, leaving 12 bases of the junction unmatched. The CDR3 DNA follows: TGTGCCAGCAAGGGGACAGATCACCGAGGGTACTTC. Protein product: CASKGTDHRGYF.

This clone was observed a few times. At the DNA level, this CDR3 is encoded by other sequences in the same sample as well. This rearrangement joins TRBV7-6 to TRBJ1-6, with TRBD1 as a possible D gene (6 bases). CDR1 is SGHVS and CDR2 is FNYEAQ in the germline V gene. The V end lost 4 bases, the J end lost 9 bases, and 19 bases lay between the germline ends. This CDR3 has 16 residues. Here the CDR3 DNA reads TGTGCCAGCAGCTGGGGGGGAGGGGGTCAGGCTTCACCCCTCCACTTT. Protein sequence: CASSWGGGGQASPLHF.

As concerns this clone: At the DNA level, this CDR3 is encoded by other sequences in the same sample as well. The rearrangement uses TRBV19 and TRBJ2-3; D may be TRBD1 (7 bases). Between the trimmed V and J ends, which lost 4 bases and 0 bases, there was a span of 11 bases. Germline loops: CDR1 LNHDA, CDR2 SQIVND (reference sequence). The length of the CDR3 is 15 residues. The CDR3 reads CASSKTGTSTDTQYF. The CDR3 DNA reads TGTGCCAGTAGTAAGACAGGGACTAGCACAGATACGCAGTATTTT.

This chain joins TRBV6-2 or TRBV6-3 and TRBJ2-1; TRBD2 agrees at 8 bases. From germline, CDR1 is MNHEY and CDR2 SVGEGT. The CDR3 runs 15 residues. The V gene end was trimmed by 1 base and the J gene end by 8 bases; junction bases not matched to a gene: 7. CDR3 nucleotides: TGTGCCAGCAGTTACTGGGGACTAGGGGGGGATGAGCAGTTCTTC. Its protein product is CASSYWGLGGDEQFF.